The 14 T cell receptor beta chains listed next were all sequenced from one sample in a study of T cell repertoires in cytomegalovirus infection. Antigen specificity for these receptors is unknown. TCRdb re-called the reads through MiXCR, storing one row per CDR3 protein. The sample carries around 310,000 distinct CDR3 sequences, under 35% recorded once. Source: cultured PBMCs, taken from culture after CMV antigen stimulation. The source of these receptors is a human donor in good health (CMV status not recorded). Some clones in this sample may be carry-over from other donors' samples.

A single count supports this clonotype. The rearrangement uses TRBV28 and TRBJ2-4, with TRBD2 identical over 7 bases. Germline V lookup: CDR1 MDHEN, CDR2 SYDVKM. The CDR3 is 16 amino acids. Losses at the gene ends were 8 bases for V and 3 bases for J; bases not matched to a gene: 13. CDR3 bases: TGTGCCAGCCTTCCGGGCGGGAGTATTGGCAAAAACATTCAGTACTTC. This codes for CASLPGGSIGKNIQYF.

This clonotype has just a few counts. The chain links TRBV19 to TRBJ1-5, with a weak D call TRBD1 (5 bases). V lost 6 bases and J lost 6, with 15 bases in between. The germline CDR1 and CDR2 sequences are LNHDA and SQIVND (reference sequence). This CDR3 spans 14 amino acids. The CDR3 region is CASRYEGNRQPQHF. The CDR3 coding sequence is TGTGCCAGTAGGTATGAGGGGAATCGTCAGCCCCAGCATTTT.

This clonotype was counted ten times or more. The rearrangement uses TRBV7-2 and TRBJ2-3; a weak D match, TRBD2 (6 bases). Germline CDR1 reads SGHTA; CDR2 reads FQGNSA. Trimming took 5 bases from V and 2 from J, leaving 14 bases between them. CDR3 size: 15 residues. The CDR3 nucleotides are TGTGCCAGCAGCGACGAGGCGGGACTCACAGATACGCAGTATTTT. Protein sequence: CASSDEAGLTDTQYF.

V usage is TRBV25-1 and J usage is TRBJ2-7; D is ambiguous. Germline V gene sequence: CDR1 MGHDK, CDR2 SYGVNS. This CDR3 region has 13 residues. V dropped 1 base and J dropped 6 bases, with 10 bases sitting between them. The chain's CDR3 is CASSEFQRSEQYF. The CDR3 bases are TGTGCCAGCAGTGAATTCCAGAGGAGCGAGCAGTACTTC.

Written as DNA, the CDR3 is TGTGCCGGGCGGAAGGCCACAGATACGCAGTATTTT. This gives the protein CAGRKATDTQYF. The chain is built from TRBV7-2 and TRBJ2-3, with D uncertain. V lost 11 bases to trimming and J lost 2 bases, with 11 bases between them. Germline V gene data show CDR1 as SGHTA and CDR2 as FQGNSA. The CDR3 runs 12 residues.

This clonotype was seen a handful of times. The CDR3 loop reads CATRRDRGRNLDEQYF. CDR3 bases: TGTGCCACCAGGAGGGACAGGGGGCGCAACCTAGACGAGCAGTACTTC. The V and J genes are TRBV15 and TRBJ2-7, with 12 bases matching TRBD1. CDR3 length equals 16 residues. V was clipped by 6 bases and J by 5 bases; unmatched bases: 11. Germline V gives CDR1 LNHNV, CDR2 YYDKDF (reference sequence).

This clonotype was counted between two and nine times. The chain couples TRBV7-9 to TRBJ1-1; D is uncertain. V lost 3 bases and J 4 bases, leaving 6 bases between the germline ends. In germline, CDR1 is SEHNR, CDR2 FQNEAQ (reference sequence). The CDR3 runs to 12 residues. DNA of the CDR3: TGTGCCAGCAGCTTTGCGAGCACTGAAGCTTTCTTT. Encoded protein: CASSFASTEAFF.

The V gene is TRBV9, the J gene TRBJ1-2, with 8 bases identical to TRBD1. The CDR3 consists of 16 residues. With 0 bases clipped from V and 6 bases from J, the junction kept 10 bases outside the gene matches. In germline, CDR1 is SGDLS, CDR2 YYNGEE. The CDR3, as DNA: TGTGCCAGCAGCGTAGGCCGGACAGGGTTGTATAATGGCTACACCTTC. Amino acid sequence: CASSVGRTGLYNGYTF.

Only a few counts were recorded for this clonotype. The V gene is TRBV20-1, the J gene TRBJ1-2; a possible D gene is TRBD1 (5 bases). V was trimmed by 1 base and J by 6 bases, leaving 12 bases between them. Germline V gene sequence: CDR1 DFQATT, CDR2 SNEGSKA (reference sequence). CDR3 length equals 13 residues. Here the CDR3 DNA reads TGCAGTGCTAGAGGCGACAGTTCGGATGGCTACACCTTC. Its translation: CSARGDSSDGYTF.

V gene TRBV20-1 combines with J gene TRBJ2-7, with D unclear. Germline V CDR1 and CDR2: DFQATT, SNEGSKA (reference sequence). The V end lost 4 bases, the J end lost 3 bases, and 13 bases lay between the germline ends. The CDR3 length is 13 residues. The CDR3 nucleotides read TGCAGTGCTATTTGGGCCCTAAGCTACGAGCAGTACTTC. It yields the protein CSAIWALSYEQYF.

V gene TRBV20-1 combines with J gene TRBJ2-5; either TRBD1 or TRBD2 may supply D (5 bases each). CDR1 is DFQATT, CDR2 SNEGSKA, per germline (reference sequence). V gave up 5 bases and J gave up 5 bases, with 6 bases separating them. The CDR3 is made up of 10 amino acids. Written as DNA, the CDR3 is TGCAGTGCTGAGGGGGAGACCCAGTACTTC. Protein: CSAEGETQYF.

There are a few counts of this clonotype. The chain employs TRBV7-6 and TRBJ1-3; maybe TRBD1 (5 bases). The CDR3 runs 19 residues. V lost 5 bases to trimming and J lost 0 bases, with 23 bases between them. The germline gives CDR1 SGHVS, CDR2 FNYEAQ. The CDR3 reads CASSPRGRGPTLSGNTIYF. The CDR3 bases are TGTGCCAGCAGCCCTCGGGGTCGGGGCCCAACTCTCTCTGGAAACACCATATATTTT. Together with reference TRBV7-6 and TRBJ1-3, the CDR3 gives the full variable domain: GAGVSQSPRYKVTKRGQDVALRCDPISGHVSLYWYRQALGQGPEFLTYFNYEAQQDKSGLPNDRFSAERPEGSISTLTIQRTEQRDSAMYRCASSPRGRGPTLSGNTIYFGEGSWLTVV.

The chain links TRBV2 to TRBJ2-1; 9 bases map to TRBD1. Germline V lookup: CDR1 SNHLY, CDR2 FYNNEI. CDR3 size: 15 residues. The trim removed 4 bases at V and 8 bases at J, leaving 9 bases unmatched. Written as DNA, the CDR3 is TGTGCCAGCAGTGCGGGGGGACAGGGTATTGATGAGCAGTTCTTC. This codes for CASSAGGQGIDEQFF.

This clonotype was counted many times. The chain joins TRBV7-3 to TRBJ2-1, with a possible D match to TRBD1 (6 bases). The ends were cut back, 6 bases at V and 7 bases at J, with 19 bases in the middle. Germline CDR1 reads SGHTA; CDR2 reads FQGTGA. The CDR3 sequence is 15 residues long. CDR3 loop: CASSLDRTRMNEQFF. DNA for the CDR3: TGTGCCAGCAGTTTAGACAGGACCCGCATGAATGAGCAGTTCTTC.